The 10 T cell receptor beta chains in this list originate from one sample, sequenced in a study of graft-versus-host responses after intestinal transplantation. Assay: immunoSEQ multiplex PCR; the TCRdb copy retains only in-frame clones and omits some. This sample has tens of thousands of clones; around 92% occur once, and the top ten carry over 40%. This specimen was PBMCs, taken around 37 weeks after intestinal transplant. These receptors were obtained from a human patient who received an intestinal transplant, so some T cells may come from the graft donor.

V and J are TRBV2 and TRBJ2-2; the match to TRBD2 covers 9 bases. The V segment lost 4 bases and the J segment 4 bases; nucleotides outside the gene matches: 4. From germline, CDR1 is SNHLY and CDR2 FYNNEI. This CDR3 has 15 amino acids. The CDR3 loop is CASSGSSGATGELFF. As DNA, the CDR3 is TGTGCCAGCAGTGGTTCTAGCGGGGCCACCGGGGAGCTGTTTTTT.

This chain connects TRBV30 to TRBJ1-5; D remains unclear. The CDR3 consists of 15 residues. The V gene's germline CDR1 is GTSNPN and CDR2 SVGIG (reference sequence). V was cut by 2 bases and J by 2 bases, with 13 bases left in between. The chain's CDR3 is CAWSLRARGNQPQHF. CDR3 DNA: TGTGCCTGGAGTCTAAGGGCTCGGGGCAATCAGCCCCAGCATTTT.

The chain uses TRBV11-2 and TRBJ2-2, with D possibly being TRBD2 (5 bases). This CDR3 region has 15 residues. The V end was cut by 5 bases, the J end by 1 base, with 11 bases between. CDR1 and CDR2 (germline): SGHAT, FQNNGV. This CDR3 is CASSPGLKNTGELFF. The CDR3 nucleotides read TGTGCCAGCAGCCCCGGACTTAAGAACACCGGGGAGCTGTTTTTT.

V usage is TRBV2 and J usage is TRBJ1-1; 7 bases line up with TRBD1. Germline V gene lookup returns CDR1 SNHLY and CDR2 FYNNEI. Germline trimming cut 4 bases from V and 1 base from J; bases unmatched to any gene: 6. The CDR3 is made up of 15 amino acids. The CDR3 region is CASSGNAGGNTEAFF. In DNA, the CDR3 is TGTGCCAGCAGTGGAAACGCAGGGGGGAACACTGAAGCTTTCTTT. Full variable domain (outside the CDR3, taken from reference TRBV2 and TRBJ1-1): EPEVTQTPSHQVTQMGQEVILRCVPISNHLYFYWYRQILGQKVEFLVSFYNNEISEKSEIFDDQFSVERPDGSNFTLKIRSTKLEDSAMYFCASSGNAGGNTEAFFGQGTRLTVV.

The chain couples TRBV20-1 to TRBJ2-7; D is unresolved. V was shortened by 5 bases and J by 2 bases, with 7 bases between the two germline ends. Germline-derived CDR1 and CDR2 are DFQATT and SNEGSKA (reference sequence). The CDR3 runs 11 residues. This CDR3 reads CSASDAYEQYF. The CDR3, as DNA: TGCAGTGCTTCGGACGCCTACGAGCAGTACTTC.

By sample share, this clone is medium-sized. The gene calls are TRBV15 and TRBJ2-2, with D possibly matching TRBD2 (5 bases). Trimming took off 4 bases at V and 6 bases at J, with 9 bases between the two ends. Germline values: CDR1 LNHNV, CDR2 YYDKDF (reference sequence). The CDR3 has 13 amino acids. The CDR3 protein is CATSTRAAGELFF. DNA for the CDR3: TGTGCCACCAGCACTCGAGCGGCCGGGGAGCTGTTTTTT. The full variable domain, in which reference TRBV15 and TRBJ2-2 provide the parts outside the CDR3, is DAMVIQNPRYQVTQFGKPVTLSCSQTLNHNVMYWYQQKSSQAPKLLFHYYDKDFNNEADTPDNFQSRRPNTSFCFLDIRSPGLGDTAMYLCATSTRAAGELFFGEGSRLTVL.

This chain uses TRBV6-1 with TRBJ2-4; D is perhaps TRBD2 (6 bases). CDR1 and CDR2 from the germline V gene are MNHNS and SASEGT. With 2 bases removed from V and 6 bases from J, the gap between germline ends came to 14 bases. The CDR3 runs 15 residues. The CDR3 coding sequence is TGTGCCAGCAGTGAATATCCGGCCGGGGGAAACATTCAGTACTTC. Protein product: CASSEYPAGGNIQYF.

This rearrangement joins TRBV30 to TRBJ1-5; 7 bases map to TRBD1. Germline values: CDR1 GTSNPN, CDR2 SVGIG (reference sequence). This CDR3 is built from 14 residues. V shed 0 bases, J shed 5 bases, and the junction held 4 bases outside the gene matches. CDR3: CAWSVRQGYQPQHF. The CDR3 bases are TGTGCCTGGAGTGTCCGACAGGGATATCAGCCCCAGCATTTT.

The V and J genes are TRBV9 and TRBJ2-7; the match to TRBD2 covers 9 bases. Per the germline V gene, CDR1 is SGDLS and CDR2 is YYNGEE. With 0 bases clipped from V and 3 bases from J, the junction kept 4 bases outside the gene matches. CDR3 length equals 15 residues. As DNA, the CDR3 is TGTGCCAGCAGCGTAGGGGCTAGCGGGGTCTACGAGCAGTACTTC. Its translation: CASSVGASGVYEQYF.

The V call is TRBV7-2, the J call TRBJ1-1, with no clear D. V was trimmed by 2 bases and J by 2 bases, leaving 6 bases between them. The CDR3 consists of 13 residues. Germline CDR1 is SGHTA and CDR2 is FQGNSA. CDR3 region: CASSLQVNTEAFF. The CDR3 region has the DNA TGTGCCAGCAGCTTACAGGTTAACACTGAAGCTTTCTTT. Combining the CDR3 with reference TRBV7-2 and TRBJ1-1 gives the whole variable domain GAGVSQSPSNKVTEKGKDVELRCDPISGHTALYWYRQSLGQGLEFLIYFQGNSAPDKSGLPSDRFSAERTGGSVSTLTIQRTQQEDSAVYLCASSLQVNTEAFFGQGTRLTVV.